These 18 T cell receptor beta chains originate from one sample sequenced in a study of CD8 T cells in ankylosing spondylitis. The antigens of these receptors remain unknown. Findings and caveats of the study: Among TCR beta sequences, a motif of roughly 8 highly homologous variants appeared characteristic of ankylosing spondylitis blood.

Via MiXCR, TCRdb re-called the 5' RACE reads, giving one row per CDR3 protein. This repertoire shows more than 250,000 distinct CDR3 sequences, 6.5% to 10% found once; its top ten account for about 14%. The sequencing input was blood, either unsorted or a sorted T cell fraction (not recorded which). Receptor source: a male donor with ankylosing spondylitis.

The chain uses TRBV5-1 and TRBJ1-1; D might be TRBD1 (6 bases). Germline CDR1 is SGHRS and CDR2 is YFSETQ. CDR3 length: 15 amino acids. Between the trimmed V and J ends, which lost 5 bases and 6 bases, there was a span of 20 bases. CDR3 sequence reads: CASSLPRGQTAEAFF. CDR3 DNA: TGCGCCAGCAGTTTGCCCCGCGGACAGACCGCTGAAGCTTTCTTT.

Ten or more counts support this clonotype. V usage is TRBV7-9 and J usage is TRBJ2-1; tentatively, D is TRBD1 (5 bases). The ends were cut back, 1 base at V and 6 bases at J, with 7 bases in the middle. The CDR3 has 13 amino acids. The germline V gene encodes CDR1 SEHNR and CDR2 FQNEAQ (reference sequence). The CDR3 bases are TGTGCCAGCAGCTTAGGACAGTTCAATGAGCAGTTCTTC. This sequence encodes CASSLGQFNEQFF.

In nucleotides, the CDR3 is TGTGCCAGCAGTGACGGGGATCAGGGTCTTACCGGGGAGCTGTTTTTT. As protein: CASSDGDQGLTGELFF. The chain employs TRBV2 and TRBJ2-2; D assignment may be TRBD1 or TRBD2 (5 bases each). CDR3 size: 16 residues. Trimming took 3 bases from V and 5 from J, leaving 16 bases between them. Germline-derived CDR1 and CDR2 are SNHLY and FYNNEI.

This clonotype was seen at least ten times. The chain links TRBV5-1 to TRBJ2-3; a possible D gene is TRBD2 (5 bases). The germline CDR1 and CDR2 sequences are SGHRS and YFSETQ. The V gene lost 0 bases and the J gene lost 2 bases, with 13 bases spanning the gap. CDR3 size: 16 residues. The CDR3 spells CASSLDGSATTDTQYF. The DNA for the CDR3 is TGCGCCAGCAGCTTGGATGGTAGCGCGACCACAGATACGCAGTATTTT.

This clonotype was observed a few times. The chain employs TRBV28 and TRBJ1-2; 7 bases are shared with TRBD1. This CDR3 region has 14 residues. CDR1 MDHEN and CDR2 SYDVKM come from the germline V gene. V was clipped by 6 bases and J by 0 bases; unmatched bases: 4. The CDR3 coding sequence is TGTGCCAGCAGCCCAGGGGGAGCTAACTATGGCTACACCTTC. It specifies CASSPGGANYGYTF.

This chain uses TRBV28 with TRBJ2-7; TRBD1 matches 7 bases. Looked up from germline, CDR1 is MDHEN and CDR2 is SYDVKM. The CDR3 runs 15 residues. The V segment lost 7 bases and the J segment 7 bases; nucleotides outside the gene matches: 16. CDR3 protein: CASTPRTGAPIEQYF. In DNA, the CDR3 is TGTGCCAGCACACCGAGAACAGGGGCCCCTATAGAGCAGTACTTC.

This clonotype appeared many times. The genes are TRBV6-1 and TRBJ2-1; no clear D. This CDR3 has 13 amino acids. CDR1 is MNHNS, CDR2 SASEGT, per germline. V was pared by 5 bases and J by 3 bases, with 8 bases between. The CDR3 reads CASSRLIYNEQFF. The DNA for the CDR3 is TGTGCCAGCAGTAGACTTATCTACAATGAGCAGTTCTTC.

The chain couples TRBV12-3 or TRBV12-4 to TRBJ2-7; the match to TRBD1 covers 7 bases. This CDR3 region has 15 residues. After removal of 6 bases from V and 3 bases from J, the junction contained 11 bases not matched to a gene. The CDR3 here is CASSWERDRDYEQYF. In nucleotides, the CDR3 is TGTGCCAGCAGCTGGGAAAGGGACAGAGACTACGAGCAGTACTTC.

The genes are TRBV5-1 and TRBJ2-5; TRBD1 agrees at 8 bases. CDR1 and CDR2 (germline): SGHRS, YFSETQ. The CDR3 sequence is 14 residues long. The V segment lost 8 bases and the J segment 5 bases; nucleotides outside the gene matches: 11. This CDR3 is CASRLQGAGETQYF. CDR3 DNA: TGCGCCAGTCGACTCCAGGGGGCGGGGGAGACCCAGTACTTC.

This clonotype was counted only a few times. This rearrangement joins TRBV5-1 to TRBJ2-5; D not certain. The V and J ends lost 4 bases and 4 bases respectively, with 11 bases between them. CDR3 length: 13 residues. Per germline, CDR1 SGHRS and CDR2 YFSETQ. The CDR3 protein is CASSPYTIETQYF. The CDR3 DNA follows: TGCGCCAGCAGCCCTTATACCATAGAGACCCAGTACTTC. Based on the CDR3 plus reference TRBV5-1 and TRBJ2-5, the full variable domain is KAGVTQTPRYLIKTRGQQVTLSCSPISGHRSVSWYQQTPGQGLQFLFEYFSETQRNKGNFPGRFSGRQFSNSRSEMNVSTLELGDSALYLCASSPYTIETQYFGPGTRLLVL.

This clonotype was counted only a few times. CDR3 DNA sequence: TGTGCCAGCAGCTTAGAGGACACCGCAGGCTACACCTTC. Protein product: CASSLEDTAGYTF. The chain uses TRBV7-9 and TRBJ1-2; D is perhaps TRBD1 (5 bases). In germline, CDR1 is SEHNR, CDR2 FQNEAQ (reference sequence). V was trimmed by 1 base and J by 8 bases, leaving 11 bases between them. This CDR3 comprises 13 residues.

V usage is TRBV20-1 and J usage is TRBJ2-7; 8 nucleotides align to TRBD1. Trimming took 6 bases from V and 2 from J; bases not matched to a gene: 9. The CDR3 runs to 14 residues. CDR1 DFQATT and CDR2 SNEGSKA come from the germline V gene (reference sequence). DNA of the CDR3: TGCAGTGCCCAGGGGGCGAGGGATCCCTACGAGCAGTACTTC. Translating gives CSAQGARDPYEQYF.

The sample holds a few counts of this clonotype. The V and J genes are TRBV9 and TRBJ2-5; 14 nucleotides line up with TRBD2. Trimming at V came to 2 bases and at J to 4 bases, leaving 4 bases not matched to a gene. Germline values: CDR1 SGDLS, CDR2 YYNGEE. The CDR3 has 16 amino acids. The CDR3 protein is CASSVGLAGVTETQYF. The CDR3 DNA sequence: TGTGCCAGCAGCGTGGGACTAGCGGGAGTTACAGAGACCCAGTACTTC. Supplemented by reference TRBV9 and TRBJ2-5, the full variable domain reads DSGVTQTPKHLITATGQRVTLRCSPRSGDLSVYWYQQSLDQGLQFLIQYYNGEERAKGNILERFSAQQFPDLHSELNLSSLELGDSALYFCASSVGLAGVTETQYFGPGTRLLVL.

This clonotype appeared many times. The chain links TRBV4-1 to TRBJ2-7, with TRBD1 as a possible D gene (6 bases). Germline-derived CDR1 and CDR2 are MGHRA and YSYEKL. The CDR3 has 14 residues. V was pared by 0 bases and J by 2 bases, with 8 bases between. CDR3 in amino acids: CASSQDRGAYEQYF. The CDR3 nucleotides read TGCGCCAGCAGCCAAGACAGGGGCGCCTACGAGCAGTACTTC.

This clonotype is a singleton in its sample. Relative to the germline gene, one junction end is altered; a read error may explain this. The chain couples TRBV29-1 to TRBJ2-7; perhaps D is TRBD1 or TRBD2 (5 bases each). Germline lookup yields CDR1 SQVTM and CDR2 ANQGSEA. CDR3 size: 13 residues. The DNA of the CDR3 is TGCAGCGTCGCGTCGGGACCTTGGTACGAGCTGTACTTC. Its translation: CSVASGPWYELYF.

This clonotype was counted many times. V usage is TRBV2 and J usage is TRBJ2-1; 8 nucleotides line up with TRBD2. Trimming cost V 5 bases and J 4 bases; bases outside gene matches: 1. CDR3 length: 13 residues. Germline V gives CDR1 SNHLY, CDR2 FYNNEI. The DNA of the CDR3 is TGTGCCAGCAGTTCTAGCGGGTACAATGAGCAGTTCTTC. This sequence encodes CASSSSGYNEQFF.

This clonotype was seen many times. CDR3: CSVAGAPYEQYF. As DNA, the CDR3 is TGCAGCGTCGCTGGGGCCCCCTACGAGCAGTACTTC. The chain employs TRBV29-1 and TRBJ2-7; tentatively, D is TRBD1 (5 bases). V dropped 6 bases and J dropped 2 bases, with 11 bases sitting between them. CDR3 size: 12 residues. CDR1 is SQVTM and CDR2 is ANQGSEA in the germline V gene.

This clonotype was found many times. CDR3 nucleotides: TGCAGCGTTGTTTGGGACGGCAATCAGCCCCAGCATTTT. It specifies CSVVWDGNQPQHF. This chain connects TRBV29-1 to TRBJ1-5; D is possibly TRBD1 (5 bases). The CDR3 has 13 amino acids. Germline V gene sequence: CDR1 SQVTM, CDR2 ANQGSEA. The V end was cut by 4 bases, the J end by 2 bases, with 9 bases between.